The 29 T cell receptor beta chains given below trace back to one sample, sequenced in a study of cytomegalovirus exposure and HLA in healthy donors. PCR was performed using 60 Vbeta and 13 Jbeta primers. Clones were read by immunoSEQ multiplex PCR, and TCRdb kept only the in-frame ones, dropping some. The top ten hold about 1.7% of the sample, which has around 120,000 clones, 81% seen once. The sequenced sample consisted of PBMCs. The receptors originated from a man aged 18 to 29 in good health and CMV-seronegative.

The rearrangement uses TRBV27 and TRBJ1-2, with 9 bases lining up with TRBD1. With 5 bases clipped from V and 4 bases from J, the junction kept 8 bases outside the gene matches. The germline V gene has CDR1 MNHEY and CDR2 SMNVEV (reference sequence). The CDR3 has 15 amino acids. The CDR3 here is CASSPRTGVGYGYTF. In DNA form, the CDR3 reads TGTGCCAGCAGTCCCAGGACAGGGGTAGGCTATGGCTACACCTTC.

This clone was counted between two and nine times. This chain uses TRBV7-3 with TRBJ2-2; TRBD2 agrees at 9 bases. Germline CDR1 reads SGHTA; CDR2 reads FQGTGA. V shed 5 bases, J shed 7 bases, and the junction held 14 bases outside the gene matches. The CDR3 consists of 17 residues. For the CDR3, the DNA is TGTGCCAGCAGCCCCGTGCGACTAGCGGTTAGAGGCGGGGAGCTGTTTTTT. Amino acids: CASSPVRLAVRGGELFF. The whole variable domain, filled in from reference TRBV7-3 and TRBJ2-2, reads GAGVSQTPSNKVTEKGKYVELRCDPISGHTALYWYRQSLGQGPEFLIYFQGTGAADDSGLPNDRFFAVRPEGSVSTLKIQRTERGDSAVYLCASSPVRLAVRGGELFFGEGSRLTVL.

CDR3 sequence reads: CASSLTGSTYGYTF. In DNA, the CDR3 is TGTGCCAGCAGCTTGACAGGGAGTACCTATGGCTACACCTTC. V is TRBV7-9 and J is TRBJ1-2; the match to TRBD1 covers 7 bases. CDR3 length: 14 residues. The germline V gene encodes CDR1 SEHNR and CDR2 FQNEAQ (reference sequence). With V trimmed by 3 bases and J by 4 bases, 5 bases remained unmatched.

This chain links TRBV7-2 with TRBJ1-2; perhaps TRBD1 as D (5 bases). Germline V CDR1 and CDR2: SGHTA, FQGNSA. V lost 8 bases and J 7 bases, leaving 17 bases between the germline ends. The CDR3 consists of 13 residues. DNA of the CDR3: TGTGCCAGCTCAAGGGTGGGGGACTTTGGCTACACCTTC. Translating it yields CASSRVGDFGYTF.

V usage is TRBV13 and J usage is TRBJ1-1, with D tentatively TRBD1 (6 bases). V dropped 3 bases and J dropped 4 bases, with 12 bases sitting between them. Germline CDR1 and CDR2: PRHDT and FYEKMQ (reference sequence). This CDR3 region has 14 residues. This CDR3 reads CASSFRTGITEAFF. The CDR3 DNA reads as TGTGCCAGCAGCTTCCGAACAGGGATCACTGAAGCTTTCTTT.

This sequence joins TRBV7-9 and TRBJ1-2, with D tentatively TRBD1 (6 bases). Germline V CDR1 and CDR2: SEHNR, FQNEAQ (reference sequence). The CDR3 contains 15 residues. V was clipped by 4 bases and J by 4 bases, with 16 bases between them. The CDR3: CASSWGQDIGYGYTF. As DNA, the CDR3 is TGTGCCAGCAGCTGGGGGCAGGACATTGGCTATGGCTACACCTTC.

The genes are TRBV6-5 and TRBJ1-2; TRBD1 is a possible D gene (5 bases). Germline loops: CDR1 MNHEY, CDR2 SVGAGI. This CDR3 comprises 14 residues. The ends were cut back, 2 bases at V and 7 bases at J, with 14 bases in the middle. The CDR3 sequence is CASSYMGLSGGYTF. DNA of the CDR3: TGTGCCAGCAGTTACATGGGACTTAGCGGTGGCTACACCTTC.

This chain joins TRBV5-6 and TRBJ2-1; D gene uncertain. V was cut by 0 bases and J by 9 bases, with 10 bases left in between. Germline CDR1 and CDR2: SGHDT and YYEEEE. The CDR3 is 13 residues long. DNA for the CDR3: TGTGCCAGCAGCTTGGGAAGCGAGGTTGAGCAGTTCTTC. Translation gives CASSLGSEVEQFF. The entire variable domain, with the rest obtained from reference TRBV5-6 and TRBJ2-1, is as follows: DAGVTQSPTHLIKTRGQQVTLRCSPKSGHDTVSWYQQALGQGPQFIFQYYEEEERQRGNFPDRFSGHQFPNYSSELNVNALLLGDSALYLCASSLGSEVEQFFGPGTRLTVL.

The chain employs TRBV7-8 and TRBJ1-1; no definite D call. Germline assignment: CDR1 SGHVS and CDR2 FQNEAQ. The CDR3 is 15 amino acids. V lost 4 bases and J 2 bases, leaving 14 bases between the germline ends. DNA for the CDR3: TGTGCCAGCAGCTCGAGACACACGACAAACACTGAAGCTTTCTTT. Encoded protein: CASSSRHTTNTEAFF.

The genes are TRBV7-2 and TRBJ2-1, with unresolved D. Germline values: CDR1 SGHTA, CDR2 FQGNSA. CDR3 length equals 14 residues. Between the trimmed V and J ends, which lost 8 bases and 0 bases, there was a span of 11 bases. The CDR3: CASSDFPSYNEQFF. CDR3 coding DNA: TGTGCCAGCTCCGACTTCCCCTCCTACAATGAGCAGTTCTTC.

The V and J genes are TRBV11-2 and TRBJ1-3; 7 bases line up with TRBD1. With V trimmed by 5 bases and J by 1 base, 2 bases remained unmatched. Per the germline V gene, CDR1 is SGHAT and CDR2 is FQNNGV. The length of the CDR3 is 14 residues. The CDR3 coding sequence is TGTGCCAGCAGCGGACAGGTTTCTGGAAACACCATATATTTT. Amino acid sequence: CASSGQVSGNTIYF.

The V gene is TRBV19, the J gene TRBJ1-5; the match to TRBD1 covers 10 bases. V was clipped by 1 base and J by 5 bases; unmatched bases: 2. CDR1 and CDR2 (germline): LNHDA, SQIVND (reference sequence). This CDR3 has 15 amino acids. The CDR3 DNA sequence: TGTGCCAGTAGTATAGGGGGGACAGGGGATCAGCCCCAGCATTTT. Its protein is CASSIGGTGDQPQHF.

A single count supports this clone. The rearrangement uses TRBV27 and TRBJ2-2; 8 positions agree with TRBD1. Germline V CDR1 and CDR2: MNHEY, SMNVEV (reference sequence). The CDR3 is 15 amino acids. The V segment lost 3 bases and the J segment 4 bases; nucleotides outside the gene matches: 4. CDR3: CASSLQGAITGELFF. The DNA for the CDR3 is TGTGCCAGCAGTTTGCAGGGGGCTATCACCGGGGAGCTGTTTTTT.

This clone was counted a single time. V and J are TRBV11-1 and TRBJ2-7; a weak D match, TRBD1 (6 bases). Germline V gene data show CDR1 as SGHAT and CDR2 as FQDESV (reference sequence). The CDR3 length is 13 residues. V gave up 6 bases and J gave up 5 bases, with 14 bases separating them. The CDR3 sequence is CASRSRGRDEQYF. CDR3 DNA sequence: TGTGCCAGCAGGTCCAGGGGTCGCGACGAGCAGTACTTC.

As regards this clone: At one of its ends the junction is not consistent with the germline gene, which may arise from a read error. Within the sample, other DNA sequences also encode this same CDR3. J is TRBJ1-1 and V is TRBV9; D is ambiguous. The CDR3 length is 13 residues. Germline V gene sequence: CDR1 SGDLS, CDR2 YYNGEE. CDR3 sequence reads: CASSVEADTEAFF. The CDR3 nucleotides read TGTGCCAGTAGCGTAGAGGCGGACACTGAAGCTTTCTTT.

This clone came up once. The chain employs TRBV20-1 and TRBJ1-1; D remains ambiguous. V gave up 5 bases and J gave up 3 bases, with 7 bases separating them. Germline V gives CDR1 DFQATT, CDR2 SNEGSKA (reference sequence). This CDR3 spans 11 amino acids. The CDR3 region has the DNA TGCAGTGCTCCGAGTCACACTGAAGCTTTCTTT. This gives the protein CSAPSHTEAFF.

This chain joins TRBV15 and TRBJ1-2; D is ambiguous. V shed 8 bases and J shed 7 bases, with 20 bases lying between them. The CDR3 has 14 amino acids. Per germline, CDR1 LNHNV and CDR2 YYDKDF (reference sequence). CDR3 DNA sequence: TGTGCCACCCGCCCGGGTATTGGCTATCGTGGCTACACCTTC. Translated, it gives CATRPGIGYRGYTF. The whole variable domain, filled in from reference TRBV15 and TRBJ1-2, reads DAMVIQNPRYQVTQFGKPVTLSCSQTLNHNVMYWYQQKSSQAPKLLFHYYDKDFNNEADTPDNFQSRRPNTSFCFLDIRSPGLGDTAMYLCATRPGIGYRGYTFGSGTRLTVV.

This sequence joins TRBV4-1 and TRBJ1-4; no clear D. The germline V and J ends were trimmed by 0 bases and 5 bases, with 13 bases remaining between them. The CDR3 is 16 residues long. The germline gives CDR1 MGHRA, CDR2 YSYEKL. CDR3 residues: CASSQEHSRRNEKLFF. CDR3 nucleotide sequence: TGCGCCAGCAGCCAAGAACATTCGAGGAGGAATGAAAAACTGTTTTTT.

The chain has TRBV5-8 and TRBJ2-1, with 8 bases aligning to TRBD1. In germline, CDR1 is SGHTS, CDR2 YDEGEE. V gave up 5 bases and J gave up 3 bases; unmatched junction bases: 7. The CDR3 is 15 amino acids. The CDR3 protein is CASSSYRGFYNEQFF. Written as DNA, the CDR3 is TGTGCCAGCAGTTCTTACAGGGGGTTCTACAATGAGCAGTTCTTC.

Note on this clone: One end of the junction varies from germline; a read error may be responsible. The chain combines TRBV7-6 with TRBJ1-1; 10 positions match TRBD1. CDR1 and CDR2 (germline): SGHVS, FNYEAQ. This CDR3 contains 14 residues. CDR3 sequence (DNA): TGTGCCAGCACCTTAGGACAGGGGGGAGCTGAAGCTTTCTTT. Protein: CASTLGQGGAEAFF.

This sequence joins TRBV19 and TRBJ1-5, with unresolved D. CDR1 is LNHDA and CDR2 is SQIVND in the germline V gene (reference sequence). This CDR3 spans 15 amino acids. Trimming pared 1 base from V and 1 base from J, leaving 8 bases between. The CDR3 DNA follows: TGTGCCAGTAGTATAGCAAGCGGGAGCAATCAGCCCCAGCATTTT. Amino acids: CASSIASGSNQPQHF.

The chain has TRBV19 and TRBJ2-5; 8 bases are a match to TRBD1. V lost 3 bases, J lost 4 bases, and 4 bases stayed unmatched. This CDR3 contains 14 residues. CDR1 and CDR2 from the germline V gene are LNHDA and SQIVND (reference sequence). For the CDR3, the DNA is TGTGCCAGTAGTATTGACAGGGGCGGAGAGACCCAGTACTTC. It yields the protein CASSIDRGGETQYF.

The chain has TRBV19 and TRBJ1-5, with D hard to call. Trimming removed 7 bases at V and 0 bases at J, with 7 bases between. The length of the CDR3 is 13 residues. Germline CDR1 and CDR2: LNHDA and SQIVND (reference sequence). The CDR3 nucleotides are TGTGCCAGTACGAGCTTTAGCAATCAGCCCCAGCATTTT. Translation gives CASTSFSNQPQHF.

This clone occurred once. The rearrangement links TRBV6-5 to TRBJ2-1, with D perhaps matching TRBD1 (5 bases). The CDR3 runs 15 residues. The germline V gene encodes CDR1 MNHEY and CDR2 SVGAGI. The V and J ends lost 2 bases and 7 bases respectively, with 15 bases between them. CDR3 sequence (DNA): TGTGCCAGCAGTTACGGCAGGGCCTTATTGAATGAGCAGTTCTTC. Translating it yields CASSYGRALLNEQFF.

The chain is built from TRBV9 and TRBJ1-1; D is uncertain. CDR1 SGDLS and CDR2 YYNGEE come from the germline V gene. The length of the CDR3 is 13 residues. V dropped 9 bases and J dropped 1 base, with 13 bases sitting between them. CDR3 coding DNA: TGTGCCACAAAAAGACTGTCGAACACTGAAGCTTTCTTT. As protein: CATKRLSNTEAFF.

The chain is built from TRBV2 and TRBJ2-3; D ambiguous. The CDR3 length is 14 residues. Germline values: CDR1 SNHLY, CDR2 FYNNEI. V was cut by 7 bases and J by 5 bases, with 16 bases left in between. CDR3 bases: TGTGCCAGCAATTTGAGGCTGGAAGAAGATACGCAGTATTTT. It codes for CASNLRLEEDTQYF.

The V call is TRBV7-3, the J call TRBJ2-3; 8 bases line up with TRBD1. The junction had 1 base not matched to a gene; V was cut back by 2 bases and J by 0 bases. Germline CDR1 and CDR2: SGHTA and FQGTGA. The CDR3 contains 15 residues. The DNA for the CDR3 is TGTGCCAGCAGCTTAGGGACAGGTAGCACAGATACGCAGTATTTT. Protein sequence: CASSLGTGSTDTQYF.

The chain joins TRBV6-5 to TRBJ2-1, with TRBD2 as a possible D gene (7 bases). Germline V gene lookup returns CDR1 MNHEY and CDR2 SVGAGI. The V end was cut by 8 bases, the J end by 7 bases, with 18 bases between. This CDR3 spans 14 amino acids. The CDR3 is CASVRGGAGNEQFF. The CDR3 DNA reads TGTGCCAGCGTACGTGGGGGGGCGGGGAATGAGCAGTTCTTC.

The chain has TRBV7-2 and TRBJ1-3, with unresolved D. The CDR3 consists of 15 residues. Germline loops: CDR1 SGHTA, CDR2 FQGNSA. Trimming shortened V by 1 base and J by 0 bases, and 7 bases separated the two germline ends. The CDR3: CASSLGADSGNTIYF. CDR3 nucleotide sequence: TGTGCCAGCAGCTTAGGGGCAGACTCTGGAAACACCATATATTTT.